This entry concerns a single T cell receptor beta chain. As yet, its antigen is unknown. The method was immunoSEQ multiplex PCR; TCRdb's version includes in-frame clones alone and lacks a portion of them. The data hold about 59,000 clones, with around 83% observed a single time. The data are from a study of Tregs in tolerant kidney transplant recipients. Points from the study as a whole: The most relevant donor-specific Treg TCRbeta repertoire apparently came from expansion with activated donor B cells. Findings come from small patient numbers and require larger validation.

Trimming took 0 bases from V and 3 from J; bases not matched to a gene: 2. In germline, CDR1 is SGDLS, CDR2 YYNGEE. The CDR3 totals 14 residues. Unstimulated regulatory T cells (CD4+CD25+CD127-), CD4+CD25- non-regulatory cells, CD4 and CD8 cells were FACS-sorted from thawed PBMCs. The TCR originated in a human donor in good health. What was sequenced was CD4+ T cells from blood. V is TRBV9 and J is TRBJ1-1; TRBD1 aligns across 7 bases. The CDR3 reads CASSVAGTDTEAFF. The CDR3 nucleotides read TGTGCCAGCAGCGTAGCCGGGACAGACACTGAAGCTTTCTTT.